The clone carrying this T cell receptor beta chain was seen a single time. Data came from immunoSEQ multiplex PCR; TCRdb stores just in-frame clones and leaves some out. Among a few hundred thousand clones listed, approximately 85% were seen once. Germline V gene lookup returns CDR1 SGHRS and CDR2 YFSETQ. The CDR3 has 14 residues. V dropped 4 bases and J dropped 7 bases, with 15 bases sitting between them. The data originate from a study of blood T cell repertoires in COVID-19. Study as a whole: Sources were T cells, B-cell-depleted T cells, or PBMCs; the material itself was cDNA or gDNA.

Followed over time, Seattle patients had been enrolled while infection was active. The source is a human donor with COVID-19, enrolled during active disease. The donor label of this sample is uncertain. The chain combines TRBV5-1 with TRBJ2-1, with D possibly matching TRBD1 (6 bases). The material sequenced was peripheral blood. The CDR3 DNA reads as TGCGCCAGCAGCGCTGGACAGTCCGATAATGAGCAGTTCTTC. Amino acids: CASSAGQSDNEQFF.